This T cell receptor beta chain was retrieved from a study of blood T cell repertoires in COVID-19. Study details: T cells, B-cell-depleted T cells, or PBMCs provided the cDNA or gDNA that served as material.

The CDR3 extends over 16 amino acids. CDR1 and CDR2 from the germline V gene are SGHTA and FQGNSA. The V segment lost 4 bases and the J segment 0 bases; nucleotides outside the gene matches: 9. Per the authors' pipeline: Nucleated cell number was recorded as an estimate derived from reference gene primer amplification. TCRdb's copy holds only in-frame clones and misses some; the assay was immunoSEQ multiplex PCR. D and trimming come from the DNA, and the V and J calls and clone size come from that table. The sample comprises around 86,000 clones, less than 85% of which are singletons, and approximately 40% rests with the top ten.

This receptor was obtained from a man at least 80 years old with acute or convalescent COVID-19. Sample: peripheral blood. The J gene is TRBJ2-7, the V gene TRBV7-2; 7 bases agree with TRBD2. Written as DNA, the CDR3 is TGTGCCAGCAGCTCCCAACTAGCGAAAAGCTCCTACGAGCAGTACTTC. Amino acid sequence: CASSSQLAKSSYEQYF. The whole variable domain, remainder taken from reference TRBV7-2 and TRBJ2-7, is GAGVSQSPSNKVTEKGKDVELRCDPISGHTALYWYRQSLGQGLEFLIYFQGNSAPDKSGLPSDRFSAERTGGSVSTLTIQRTQQEDSAVYLCASSSQLAKSSYEQYFGPGTRLTVT.